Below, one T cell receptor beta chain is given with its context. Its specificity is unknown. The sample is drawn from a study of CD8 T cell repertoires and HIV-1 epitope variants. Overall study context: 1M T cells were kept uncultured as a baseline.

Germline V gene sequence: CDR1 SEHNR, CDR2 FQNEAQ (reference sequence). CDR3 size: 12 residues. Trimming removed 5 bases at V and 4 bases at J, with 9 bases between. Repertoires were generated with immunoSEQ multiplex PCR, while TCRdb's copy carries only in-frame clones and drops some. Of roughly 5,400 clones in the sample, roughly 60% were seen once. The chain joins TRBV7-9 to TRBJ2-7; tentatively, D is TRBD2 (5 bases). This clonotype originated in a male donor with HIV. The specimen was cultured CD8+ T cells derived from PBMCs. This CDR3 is CASSPGLYEQYF. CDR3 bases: TGTGCCAGCAGCCCAGGACTTTACGAGCAGTACTTC.